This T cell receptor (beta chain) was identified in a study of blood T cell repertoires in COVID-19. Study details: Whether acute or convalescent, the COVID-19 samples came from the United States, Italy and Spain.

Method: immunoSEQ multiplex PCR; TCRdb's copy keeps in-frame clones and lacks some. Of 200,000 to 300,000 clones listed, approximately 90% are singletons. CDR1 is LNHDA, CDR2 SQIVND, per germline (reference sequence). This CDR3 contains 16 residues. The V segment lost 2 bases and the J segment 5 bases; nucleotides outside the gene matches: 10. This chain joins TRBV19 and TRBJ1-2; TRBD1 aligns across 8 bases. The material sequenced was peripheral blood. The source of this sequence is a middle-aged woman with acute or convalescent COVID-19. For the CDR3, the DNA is TGTGCCAGTAGTATATTTGGACAGGGAACTTCGTATGGCTACACCTTC. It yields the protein CASSIFGQGTSYGYTF.